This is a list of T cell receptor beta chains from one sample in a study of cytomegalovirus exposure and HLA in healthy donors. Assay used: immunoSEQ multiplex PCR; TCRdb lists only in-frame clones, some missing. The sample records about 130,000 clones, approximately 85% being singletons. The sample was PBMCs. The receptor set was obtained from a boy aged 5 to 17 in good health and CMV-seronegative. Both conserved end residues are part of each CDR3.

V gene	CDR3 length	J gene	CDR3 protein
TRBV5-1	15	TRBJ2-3	CASSLGTTTGDTQYF
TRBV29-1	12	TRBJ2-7	CSTRQGSYEQYF
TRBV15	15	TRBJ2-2	CATGQGGLNTGELFF
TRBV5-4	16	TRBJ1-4	CASSSVRGQGYEKLFF
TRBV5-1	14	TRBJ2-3	CASSLDPGADTQYF
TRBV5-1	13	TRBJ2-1	CASSETVNNEQFF
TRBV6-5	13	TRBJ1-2	CASRYTSGYGYTF
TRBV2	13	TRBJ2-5	CASSPSGGETQYF
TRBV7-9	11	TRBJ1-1	CAGGTVLEAFF
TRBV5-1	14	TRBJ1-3	CASSLDRAGDTIYF
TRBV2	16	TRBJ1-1	CASSEGRGQGALLAFF
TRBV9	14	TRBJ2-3	CASSVNVQGDTQYF
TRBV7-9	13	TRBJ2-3	CASSLETLNTQYF
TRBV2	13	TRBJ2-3	CASSDIGADTQYF
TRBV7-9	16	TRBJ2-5	CASSLISGLKSETQYF
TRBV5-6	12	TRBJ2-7	CASSLLRTEQYF
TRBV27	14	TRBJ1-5	CASSFDSSNQPQHF
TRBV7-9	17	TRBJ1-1	CASQSQGLVSMNTEAFF
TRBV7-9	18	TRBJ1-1	CASSLVRSRGPGNTEAFF
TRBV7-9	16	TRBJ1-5	CASSRGPGQGNQPQHF
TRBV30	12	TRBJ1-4	CAWKEGGEKLFF
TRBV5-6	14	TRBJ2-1	CASRFQGSSNEQFF
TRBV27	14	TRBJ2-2	CASSATRSTGELFF
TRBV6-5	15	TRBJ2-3	CASSSTITPTDTQYF
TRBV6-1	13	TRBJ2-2	CASSELRGGELFF
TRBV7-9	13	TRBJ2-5	CASSPGTGDSQYF
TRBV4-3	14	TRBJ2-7	CASSQDLGGYEQYF
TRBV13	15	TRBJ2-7	CASSLGAASSYEQYF
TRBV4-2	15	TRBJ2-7	CASSQDLRVSYEQYF
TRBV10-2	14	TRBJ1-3	CASSNRGLGNTIYF
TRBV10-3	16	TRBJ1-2	CAISGPGTGGMRGYTF
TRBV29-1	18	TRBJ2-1	CSVPWGTSGSSTYNEQFF
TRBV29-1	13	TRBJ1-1	CSVLGQIHTEDFF
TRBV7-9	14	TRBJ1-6	CASSWTGGNSPLHF
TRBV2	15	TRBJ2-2	CASKSDRGRTGELFF
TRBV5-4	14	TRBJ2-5	CASSSPGYQETQYF
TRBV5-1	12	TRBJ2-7	CASSVTRYEQYF
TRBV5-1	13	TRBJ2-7	CASSLGQLYEQYF
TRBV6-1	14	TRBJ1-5	CASTEGGIISPQHF
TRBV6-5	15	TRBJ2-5	CASSNPDRGQETQYF
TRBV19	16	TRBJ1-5	CASSPARRSELKPQHF
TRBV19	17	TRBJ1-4	CASSPRQGKRTNEKLFF
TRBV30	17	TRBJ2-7	CAWSDPIVEEQSYEQYF
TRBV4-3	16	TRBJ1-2	CASSQGLGGPYYGYTF
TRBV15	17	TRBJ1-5	CATSSFINGDSNQPQHF
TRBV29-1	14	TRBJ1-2	CSVVGLRASGGYPF
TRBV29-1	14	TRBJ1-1	CSAGVAGIRTEAFF
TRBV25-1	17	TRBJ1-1	CASSESLGRGRGTEAFF
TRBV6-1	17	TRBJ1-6	CASSEWGTAARDSPLHF
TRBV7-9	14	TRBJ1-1	CASRTGGFMAEAFF
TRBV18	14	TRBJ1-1	CASSSTGAYTEAFF
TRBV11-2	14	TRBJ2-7	CASSLGLVFHEQYF
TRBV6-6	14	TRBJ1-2	CASRNQGTNYGYTF
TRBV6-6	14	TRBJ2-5	CASKMWGSGETQYF
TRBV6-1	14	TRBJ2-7	CASNPGTGRWEQYF
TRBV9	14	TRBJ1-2	CASSTEGFHYGYTF
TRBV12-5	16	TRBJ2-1	CASGRPRGRGFDEQFF